One and the same sample provided the 20 T cell receptor beta chains below, sequenced in a study of blood T cells in healthy people across ages. A second PCR, run for about 7 to 11 cycles, used a sample-barcoded 5' primer plus a J-beta primer mix. MiXCR, run by TCRdb on the 5' RACE reads, gives a single entry per CDR3 protein. This table holds about 1.1 million distinct CDR3 sequences, roughly two fifths found once. Sequenced material: blood. All receptors come from a man aged 18 to 30 in good health.

This chain links TRBV12-3 or TRBV12-4 with TRBJ1-1; 11 nucleotides align to TRBD1. The CDR3 totals 16 residues. Trimming cost V 5 bases and J 5 bases; bases outside gene matches: 10. The CDR3 coding sequence is TGTGCCAGCAGTCCACTAGGACAGGGGGCGTTTACTGAAGCTTTCTTT. It encodes CASSPLGQGAFTEAFF.

This chain joins TRBV4-1 and TRBJ1-1; D perhaps matches TRBD1 (5 bases). CDR1 and CDR2 (germline): MGHRA, YSYEKL. V was trimmed by 0 bases and J by 10 bases, leaving 12 bases between them. The CDR3 contains 13 residues. In nucleotides, the CDR3 is TGCGCCAGCAGCCAAGATGGGCAGGGTGGAGCTTTCTTT. It encodes CASSQDGQGGAFF.

The V gene is TRBV6-5, the J gene TRBJ1-1; no definite D call. The CDR3 loop spans 13 amino acids. CDR1 is MNHEY and CDR2 is SVGAGI in the germline V gene. V was shortened by 4 bases and J by 8 bases, with 14 bases between the two germline ends. The CDR3 DNA sequence: TGTGCCAGCAGTTCCATGGAGGGTTTGGAAGCTTTCTTT. This encodes CASSSMEGLEAFF.

This clonotype was recorded a few times. This chain joins TRBV6-1 and TRBJ1-2; D not resolved. Trimming took off 4 bases at V and 4 bases at J, with 10 bases between the two ends. CDR1 and CDR2 from the germline V gene are MNHNS and SASEGT. This CDR3 has 13 amino acids. The CDR3 bases are TGTGCCAGCAGTGGCGGGAACCTCTATGGCTACACCTTC. Its translation is CASSGGNLYGYTF.

There are a few counts of this clonotype. The chain combines TRBV5-1 with TRBJ1-2, with D uncertain. The CDR3 consists of 14 residues. Germline assignment: CDR1 SGHRS and CDR2 YFSETQ. Trimming took off 3 bases at V and 7 bases at J, with 16 bases between the two ends. In DNA, the CDR3 is TGCGCCAGCAGCTCAGGACTGCCGGGAGGTGGCTACACCTTC. Encoded protein: CASSSGLPGGGYTF.

This clonotype was detected a few times. The chain links TRBV19 to TRBJ2-5, with TRBD2 matching 10 bases. The CDR3 spans 15 residues. Germline V gene sequence: CDR1 LNHDA, CDR2 SQIVND (reference sequence). With 2 bases clipped from V and 3 bases from J, the junction kept 3 bases outside the gene matches. The CDR3 nucleotides are TGTGCCAGTAGTATAACCGGGACTAGCGAAGAGACCCAGTACTTC. Amino acids: CASSITGTSEETQYF.

The V and J genes are TRBV12-3 or TRBV12-4 and TRBJ1-1; TRBD1 matches at 11 bases. Trimming took 5 bases from V and 4 from J; bases not matched to a gene: 6. The CDR3 has 15 residues. The CDR3 bases are TGTGCCAGCAGTACCCAGGGACAGGGGGGCACTGAAGCTTTCTTT. Residues: CASSTQGQGGTEAFF.

A few counts support this clonotype. This chain uses TRBV2 with TRBJ1-4; TRBD1 is a possible D gene (5 bases). The CDR3 has 15 residues. V lost 5 bases to trimming and J lost 3 bases, with 13 bases between them. Germline V CDR1 and CDR2: SNHLY, FYNNEI. CDR3 amino acids: CASSWDPAANEKLFF. DNA of the CDR3: TGTGCCAGCAGTTGGGACCCGGCGGCTAATGAAAAACTGTTTTTT.

This chain uses TRBV9 with TRBJ1-2; TRBD1 aligns across 10 bases. There are 18 residues in the CDR3. Per the germline V gene, CDR1 is SGDLS and CDR2 is YYNGEE. The junction had 14 bases not matched to a gene; V was cut back by 1 base and J by 5 bases. The CDR3 sequence is CASSVRGQGSSGFYGYTF. Here the CDR3 DNA reads TGTGCCAGCAGCGTACGGGGACAGGGGTCCTCGGGGTTTTATGGCTACACCTTC.

The chain has TRBV2 and TRBJ2-3, with 8 bases aligning to TRBD2. V shed 5 bases, J shed 1 base, and the junction held 11 bases outside the gene matches. Looked up from germline, CDR1 is SNHLY and CDR2 is FYNNEI. This CDR3 spans 17 amino acids. For the CDR3, the DNA is TGTGCCAGCAGTCGTACTAGCGGCCCTTTGCGCACAGATACGCAGTATTTT. It specifies CASSRTSGPLRTDTQYF.

This clonotype was seen more than once but under ten times. J is TRBJ2-5 and V is TRBV7-2; D not certain. The V gene's germline CDR1 is SGHTA and CDR2 FQGNSA. V lost 5 bases and J 0 bases, leaving 7 bases between the germline ends. This CDR3 is built from 13 residues. The CDR3 nucleotides are TGTGCCAGCAGCAAGAATGACCAAGAGACCCAGTACTTC. Translated: CASSKNDQETQYF.

The CDR3 DNA reads as TGTGCCAGCAGCTTAGATCTTGAGAGCTCCTACAATGAGCAGTACTTC. It specifies CASSLDLESSYNEQYF. The chain carries TRBV11-2 and TRBJ2-1; D remains ambiguous. The DNA end lines up better with TRBJ2-7; the J call may be wrong. The CDR3 length is 16 residues. Germline V gives CDR1 SGHAT, CDR2 FQNNGV.

The rearrangement uses TRBV28 and TRBJ1-2; TRBD1 is a possible D gene (5 bases). Germline V gives CDR1 MDHEN, CDR2 SYDVKM. V was shortened by 1 base and J by 7 bases, with 13 bases between the two germline ends. The CDR3 is 14 amino acids. The CDR3 here is CASSLYGGSSGYTF. The CDR3, as DNA: TGTGCCAGCAGTTTATACGGGGGATCCTCTGGCTACACCTTC.

V usage is TRBV12-3 or TRBV12-4 and J usage is TRBJ1-2; D gene ambiguous. Trimming stripped 5 bases from V and 3 bases from J, with 7 bases between. The CDR3 runs 12 residues. In nucleotides, the CDR3 is TGTGCCAGCAGTGGGTACCACTATGGCTACACCTTC. Its protein product is CASSGYHYGYTF.

Turning to this clonotype: This could be a read error, since a much larger clone is one nucleotide away. The rearrangement joins TRBV7-9 to TRBJ2-5, with D tentatively TRBD1 (5 bases). This CDR3 region has 14 residues. Trimming left V 0 bases short and J 11 bases short, with 16 bases between. Germline values: CDR1 SEHNR, CDR2 FQNEAQ (reference sequence). CDR3 residues: CASSLAGQYNEQYF. The CDR3 DNA follows: TGTGCCAGCAGCTTAGCGGGGCAGTACAATGAGCAGTACTTC.

The gene calls are TRBV5-5 and TRBJ1-5, with TRBD1 as a possible D gene (5 bases). Trimming removed 0 bases at V and 7 bases at J, with 11 bases between. Germline V gives CDR1 SGHKS, CDR2 YYEKEE (reference sequence). CDR3 length: 14 residues. The CDR3 loop reads CASSLVDEGQPQHF. In DNA, the CDR3 is TGTGCCAGCAGCTTGGTTGATGAGGGGCAGCCCCAGCATTTT.

This clonotype was recorded a few times. The CDR3 reads CASVSGRRNYGYTF. The CDR3 DNA reads as TGTGCCAGCGTCTCGGGCAGGCGGAACTATGGCTACACCTTC. This chain connects TRBV12-3 or TRBV12-4 to TRBJ1-2, with D unclear. The V and J ends lost 8 bases and 2 bases respectively, with 15 bases between them. The CDR3 has 14 residues.

This clonotype was recorded a few times. V and J are TRBV18 and TRBJ1-1; D gene unclear. The V gene lost 1 base and the J gene lost 5 bases, with 11 bases spanning the gap. The CDR3 has 14 residues. The germline V gene has CDR1 KGHSH and CDR2 LQKENI. In DNA, the CDR3 is TGTGCCAGCTCACCACAGTCAGCCAGGACTGAAGCTTTCTTT. Amino acids: CASSPQSARTEAFF. Together with reference TRBV18 and TRBJ1-1, the CDR3 gives the full variable domain: NAGVMQNPRHLVRRRGQEARLRCSPMKGHSHVYWYRQLPEEGLKFMVYLQKENIIDESGMPKERFSAEFPKEGPSILRIQQVVRGDSAAYFCASSPQSARTEAFFGQGTRLTVV.

This clonotype was observed a few times. The chain recombines TRBV12-3 or TRBV12-4 with TRBJ1-2, with D unresolved. The CDR3 is 13 amino acids. The ends were cut back, 5 bases at V and 2 bases at J, with 9 bases in the middle. The CDR3 spells CASSPTRNYGYTF. The CDR3 DNA is TGTGCCAGCAGTCCCACTCGGAACTATGGCTACACCTTC.

V is TRBV2 and J is TRBJ1-4; D is ambiguous. This CDR3 has 14 amino acids. V lost 4 bases and J lost 3, with 9 bases in between. CDR1 SNHLY and CDR2 FYNNEI come from the germline V gene. CDR3 DNA sequence: TGTGCCAGCAGTGGACAAAGGGCTAATGAAAAACTGTTTTTT. This gives the protein CASSGQRANEKLFF.